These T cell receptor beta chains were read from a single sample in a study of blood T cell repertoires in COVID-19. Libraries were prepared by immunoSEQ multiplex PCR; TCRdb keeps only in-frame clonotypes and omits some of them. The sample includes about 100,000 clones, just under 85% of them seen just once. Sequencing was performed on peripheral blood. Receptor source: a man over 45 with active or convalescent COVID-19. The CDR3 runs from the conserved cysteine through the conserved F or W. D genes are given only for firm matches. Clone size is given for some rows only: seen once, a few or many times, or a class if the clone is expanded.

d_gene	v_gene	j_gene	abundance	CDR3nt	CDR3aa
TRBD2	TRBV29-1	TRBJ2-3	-	TGCAGCGGTGGGACTAGCGGATTTAATACGCAGTATTTT	CSGGTSGFNTQYF
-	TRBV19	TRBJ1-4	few	TGTGCCAGTAACCTGGGGAGGGGAGCGGAAAAACTGTTTTTT	CASNLGRGAEKLFF
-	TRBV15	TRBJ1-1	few	TGTGCCACCAGCAGAGTTGGAGCCGCTAACACTGAAGCTTTCTTT	CATSRVGAANTEAFF
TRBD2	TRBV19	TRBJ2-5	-	TGTGCCAGTAGGTTAAGCGGGGGCCAAGAGACCCAGTACTTC	CASRLSGGQETQYF
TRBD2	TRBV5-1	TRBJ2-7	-	TGCGCCAGCAGCTTGGGTGGGACTAGCGCAGCCTACGAGCAGTACTTC	CASSLGGTSAAYEQYF
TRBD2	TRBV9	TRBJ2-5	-	TGTGCCAGCAGCGTAACCGCTAGCGGGAGAGGGTACCAAGAGACCCAGTACTTC	CASSVTASGRGYQETQYF
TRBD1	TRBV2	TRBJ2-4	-	TGTGCCAGCATTGTCGACAGGGGCGAAAACATTCAGTACTTC	CASIVDRGENIQYF
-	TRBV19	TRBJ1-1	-	TGTGCCAGTACCACGCTCGCGGGACGTCGGGAGGCTTTCTTT	CASTTLAGRREAFF
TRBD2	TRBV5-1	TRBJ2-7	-	TGCGCCAGCAGCTGGGGACTAGCGGGAGACTACGAGCAGTACTTC	CASSWGLAGDYEQYF
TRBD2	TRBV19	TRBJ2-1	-	TGTGCCACCGCAAGGCGGGAGTTTAAGGGGAATGAGCAGTTCTTC	CATARREFKGNEQFF
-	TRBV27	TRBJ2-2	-	TGTGCCAGCACCTTAGGGGACTTCACCGGGGAGCTGTTTTTT	CASTLGDFTGELFF
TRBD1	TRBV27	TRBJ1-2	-	TGTGCCAGCAGGAGACAGGGATTGGAGCGAGGCTACACCTTC	CASRRQGLERGYTF
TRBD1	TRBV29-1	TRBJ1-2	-	TGCAGCGTTGCCTATGCTACAGGGGGCATAAACTATGGCTACACCTTC	CSVAYATGGINYGYTF
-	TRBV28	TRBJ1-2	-	TGTGCCAGCAGTTCCCCCGGGACATCGGTCTATGGCTACACCTTC	CASSSPGTSVYGYTF
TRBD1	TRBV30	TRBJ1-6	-	TGTGCCTGGACTGTGACAGGGCGATCACCCCTCCACTTT	CAWTVTGRSPLHF
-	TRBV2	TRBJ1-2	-	TGTGCCAGCAACGAACGGTACACAAGCGCGGCCTATGGCTACACCTTC	CASNERYTSAAYGYTF
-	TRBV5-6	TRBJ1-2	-	TGTGCCAGCAGCTCGACGGGCTATGGCTACACCTTC	CASSSTGYGYTF
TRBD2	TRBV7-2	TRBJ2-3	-	TGTGCCAGCAGCCCAGCCGCGGGAGCAAGCACAGATACGCAGTATTTT	CASSPAAGASTDTQYF
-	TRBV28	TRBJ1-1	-	TGTGCCGGCGGGGGAGTGGGGAACACTGAAGCTTTCTTT	CAGGGVGNTEAFF
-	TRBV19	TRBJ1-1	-	TGTGCCAGTAGTATAGTCGGACTTGGGGACACTGAAGCTTTCTTT	CASSIVGLGDTEAFF
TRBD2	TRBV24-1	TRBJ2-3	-	TGTGCCACCAGTGATTTGGGGGGGGGAACAGATACGCAGTATTTT	CATSDLGGGTDTQYF
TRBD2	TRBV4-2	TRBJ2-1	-	TGTGCCAGCAGCCATGGAACCGCTAGCGGGGGAGACAATGAGCAGTTCTTC	CASSHGTASGGDNEQFF
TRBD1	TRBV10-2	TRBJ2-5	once	TGCGCCAGCAGGACCGGGACAGGGGGTCAAGAGACCCAGTACTTC	CASRTGTGGQETQYF
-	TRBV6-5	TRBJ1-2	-	TGTGCCAGCAGGGGACCGAGCGGGATCTATGGCTACACCTTC	CASRGPSGIYGYTF
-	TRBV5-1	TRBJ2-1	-	TGCGCCAGCAGCTTGGGGACTGACTACAATGAGCAGTTCTTC	CASSLGTDYNEQFF
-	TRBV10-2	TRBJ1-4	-	TGCGCCAGCAGTGAGGGCAGGGGTGGACTGTTTTTT	CASSEGRGGLFF
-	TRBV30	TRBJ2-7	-	TGTGCCTGGAGTGTAAGCCAACGGGGGGCTATTAGGTCCTACGAGCAGTACTTC	CAWSVSQRGAIRSYEQYF
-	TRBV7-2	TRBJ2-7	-	TGTGCCAGCCAGGGGAACTACGAGCAGTACTTC	CASQGNYEQYF
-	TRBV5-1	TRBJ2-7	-	TGCGCCAGCAGTAACCAGAGGGGGGGCTACGAGCAGTACTTC	CASSNQRGGYEQYF
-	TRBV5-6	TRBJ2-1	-	TGTGCCAGCAGCGGGGTCACTAGCCTTGAGCAGTTCTTC	CASSGVTSLEQFF
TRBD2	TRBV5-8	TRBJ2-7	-	TGTGCCAGTAAGCGGACTAGCGGGATCCACGAGCAGTACTTC	CASKRTSGIHEQYF
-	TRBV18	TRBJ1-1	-	TGTGCCAGCTCACTTTCTACAGAGAACACTGAAGCTTTCTTT	CASSLSTENTEAFF
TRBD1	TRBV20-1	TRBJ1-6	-	TGCAGTGCTAGTTGGGACAGGGGAGACTCACCCCTCCACTTT	CSASWDRGDSPLHF
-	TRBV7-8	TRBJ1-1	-	TGTGCCAGCAGCGCGGGACGCACCACTGAAGCTTTCTTT	CASSAGRTTEAFF
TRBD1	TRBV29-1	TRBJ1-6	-	TGCAGCGTTGTGGACAGGGGTAATTCACCCCTCCACTTT	CSVVDRGNSPLHF
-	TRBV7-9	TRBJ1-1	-	TGTGCCAGCAGCTTGGACAGAGACACTGAAGCTTTCTTT	CASSLDRDTEAFF
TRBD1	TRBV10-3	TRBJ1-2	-	TGTGCCATCAAGGGGGGACAGGGAGACGGCTACACCTTC	CAIKGGQGDGYTF
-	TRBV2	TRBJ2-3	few	TGTGCCAGCATCAGTACCCGCACAGATACGCAGTATTTT	CASISTRTDTQYF
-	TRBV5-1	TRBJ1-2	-	TGCGCCAGCAGCTGGGGTAACAGGGACGGCTATGGCTACACCTTC	CASSWGNRDGYGYTF
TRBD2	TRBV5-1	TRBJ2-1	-	TGCGCCAGCAGCTGGACTAGTTCCAATGAGCAGTTCTTC	CASSWTSSNEQFF
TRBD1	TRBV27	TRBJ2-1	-	TGTGCCAGCAGTCCCTCGACAGGGGGCTACAATGAGCAGTTCTTC	CASSPSTGGYNEQFF
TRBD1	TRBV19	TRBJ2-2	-	TGTGCCAGTATAGCCGGGACAGGGTATGCCGGGGAGCTGTTTTTT	CASIAGTGYAGELFF
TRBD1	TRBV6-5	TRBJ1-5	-	TGTGCCAGCAGGGAGACAGGGGGGCAGCCCCAGCATTTT	CASRETGGQPQHF
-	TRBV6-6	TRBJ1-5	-	TGTGCCAGCAGTTGGGAGAATCAGCCCCAGCATTTT	CASSWENQPQHF
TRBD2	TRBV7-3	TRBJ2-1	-	TGTGCCAGCAGCCAAAGCGGGAGTAGCGGGAGGGCCGGGGAGCAGTTCTTC	CASSQSGSSGRAGEQFF
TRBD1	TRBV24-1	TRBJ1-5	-	TGTGCCACCAGTGAAGGGACAGGGGTTGGTAGCAATCAGCCCCAGCATTTT	CATSEGTGVGSNQPQHF
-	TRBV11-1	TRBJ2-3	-	TGTGCCAGCAGCTTAGGTGCGGTCACAGATACGCAGTATTTT	CASSLGAVTDTQYF
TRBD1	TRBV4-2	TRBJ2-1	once	TGTGCCAGCAGCCTAACGGGACAGGGGAGCAATGAGCAGTTCTTC	CASSLTGQGSNEQFF
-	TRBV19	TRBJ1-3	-	TGTGCCAGTAGTATAGCGGGGGTAAACTCTGGAAACACCATATATTTT	CASSIAGVNSGNTIYF